Listed below are T cell receptor beta chains from one sample, sequenced in a study of OX40 agonist ivuxolimab in advanced cancers. Clones were sequenced by immunoSEQ multiplex PCR, and TCRdb holds only the in-frame ones, with some missing. The data contain under 75,000 clones, approximately 89% of them singletons. The source was CD4+ or CD8+ T cells sorted from blood, collected in a trial of the OX40 agonist ivuxolimab. Every receptor here comes from an adult with an advanced solid tumor such as melanoma, head and neck, liver or kidney cancer. Each CDR3 is given without its conserved first and last residue. Each record gives: V gene, CDR3 length, clone size, J gene, CDR3 protein. Clone size is stated in some rows and not others, as once, few, many or a class when expanded.

V gene: TRBV6-1
CDR3 length: 13
clone size: NA
J gene: TRBJ2-1
CDR3 protein: ASSAVAGMRVEQF

V gene: TRBV19
CDR3 length: 11
clone size: NA
J gene: TRBJ2-5
CDR3 protein: ASSTGQSETQY

V gene: TRBV9
CDR3 length: 12
clone size: few
J gene: TRBJ2-3
CDR3 protein: ASSVLGNTDTQY

V gene: TRBV10-3
CDR3 length: 13
clone size: NA
J gene: TRBJ2-3
CDR3 protein: AISDFSGVTDTQY

V gene: TRBV6-5
CDR3 length: 12
clone size: NA
J gene: TRBJ1-2
CDR3 protein: ATNRPGTNYGYT

V gene: TRBV18
CDR3 length: 12
clone size: NA
J gene: TRBJ2-4
CDR3 protein: ASSPPEGGNIQY

V gene: TRBV9
CDR3 length: 10
clone size: NA
J gene: TRBJ2-1
CDR3 protein: ASSVTYNEQF

V gene: TRBV18
CDR3 length: 13
clone size: NA
J gene: TRBJ1-1
CDR3 protein: ASSPQSDPNTEAF

V gene: TRBV5-1
CDR3 length: 12
clone size: NA
J gene: TRBJ1-4
CDR3 protein: ASSFTREGEKLF

V gene: TRBV7-9
CDR3 length: 12
clone size: NA
J gene: TRBJ2-7
CDR3 protein: ASSSGTPPYEQY

V gene: TRBV5-1
CDR3 length: 12
clone size: NA
J gene: TRBJ2-7
CDR3 protein: ASSLEGPTYEQY

V gene: TRBV9
CDR3 length: 14
clone size: NA
J gene: TRBJ2-2
CDR3 protein: ASSVMLGGNTGELF

V gene: TRBV9
CDR3 length: 11
clone size: few
J gene: TRBJ1-6
CDR3 protein: ASSVQGGSPLH

V gene: TRBV7-8
CDR3 length: 11
clone size: NA
J gene: TRBJ1-4
CDR3 protein: ASSLDAWEKLF

V gene: TRBV5-4
CDR3 length: 11
clone size: NA
J gene: TRBJ2-5
CDR3 protein: ASSLVAGETQY

V gene: TRBV12-5
CDR3 length: 13
clone size: NA
J gene: TRBJ2-7
CDR3 protein: ASGLRTVGSYEQY

V gene: TRBV18
CDR3 length: 11
clone size: NA
J gene: TRBJ1-5
CDR3 protein: ASFRDLNQPQH

V gene: TRBV15
CDR3 length: 12
clone size: NA
J gene: TRBJ2-7
CDR3 protein: ATSREMGSYEQY

V gene: TRBV11-2
CDR3 length: 12
clone size: NA
J gene: TRBJ2-5
CDR3 protein: ASSLGTSRETQY

V gene: TRBV5-4
CDR3 length: 13
clone size: NA
J gene: TRBJ1-2
CDR3 protein: ASSQFGGPNYGYT

V gene: TRBV9
CDR3 length: 12
clone size: NA
J gene: TRBJ2-3
CDR3 protein: ASSTLGQGDTQY

V gene: TRBV7-6
CDR3 length: 14
clone size: few
J gene: TRBJ2-1
CDR3 protein: ASSVAQGSSYNEQF

V gene: TRBV27
CDR3 length: 15
clone size: NA
J gene: TRBJ2-1
CDR3 protein: ASSRLGLAGGPGEQF

V gene: TRBV5-8
CDR3 length: 10
clone size: NA
J gene: TRBJ1-2
CDR3 protein: ASSLGPYGYT

V gene: TRBV5-1
CDR3 length: 14
clone size: NA
J gene: TRBJ1-4
CDR3 protein: ASSLALGHLNEKLF

V gene: TRBV6-6
CDR3 length: 13
clone size: NA
J gene: TRBJ2-3
CDR3 protein: ASSYGQGLGDTQY

V gene: TRBV11-3
CDR3 length: 11
clone size: NA
J gene: TRBJ2-5
CDR3 protein: ASSLFGEETQY

V gene: TRBV4-1
CDR3 length: 11
clone size: NA
J gene: TRBJ2-7
CDR3 protein: ASSQDRAYEQY

V gene: TRBV19
CDR3 length: 14
clone size: NA
J gene: TRBJ1-5
CDR3 protein: ATVRDSLVSNQPQH

V gene: TRBV11-3
CDR3 length: 12
clone size: NA
J gene: TRBJ2-1
CDR3 protein: ASSPGGLAHEQF

V gene: TRBV7-9
CDR3 length: 12
clone size: NA
J gene: TRBJ2-5
CDR3 protein: ASSLVLAGETQY

V gene: TRBV5-1
CDR3 length: 16
clone size: NA
J gene: TRBJ2-1
CDR3 protein: ASSLGLAGLESYNEQF

V gene: TRBV19
CDR3 length: 12
clone size: NA
J gene: TRBJ2-3
CDR3 protein: ASSYGLFTDTQY

V gene: TRBV6-1
CDR3 length: 11
clone size: NA
J gene: TRBJ2-7
CDR3 protein: ASWAGPFPQQY

V gene: TRBV29-1
CDR3 length: 11
clone size: NA
J gene: TRBJ2-3
CDR3 protein: SVDLGGTDTQY

V gene: TRBV6-4
CDR3 length: 11
clone size: NA
J gene: TRBJ1-5
CDR3 protein: ASSVEGNQPQH

V gene: TRBV2
CDR3 length: 10
clone size: NA
J gene: TRBJ2-2
CDR3 protein: ASTPGAGELF

V gene: TRBV5-1
CDR3 length: 14
clone size: NA
J gene: TRBJ2-7
CDR3 protein: ASSIGLAGGPREQY

V gene: TRBV7-2
CDR3 length: 12
clone size: NA
J gene: TRBJ1-6
CDR3 protein: ASSLVGAVSPLH

V gene: TRBV7-3
CDR3 length: 14
clone size: NA
J gene: TRBJ2-1
CDR3 protein: ASSLGASGRMGEQF

V gene: TRBV2
CDR3 length: 12
clone size: few
J gene: TRBJ2-7
CDR3 protein: ASLPPGGLYEQY

V gene: TRBV5-1
CDR3 length: 13
clone size: NA
J gene: TRBJ2-3
CDR3 protein: ASSFSALSTDTQY

V gene: TRBV11-2
CDR3 length: 13
clone size: NA
J gene: TRBJ2-3
CDR3 protein: ASSSAQGGELASR

V gene: TRBV18
CDR3 length: 13
clone size: NA
J gene: TRBJ2-7
CDR3 protein: ASSPPQRGTYEQY

V gene: TRBV27
CDR3 length: 11
clone size: NA
J gene: TRBJ1-6
CDR3 protein: ASSLVQGRSLH

V gene: TRBV6-4
CDR3 length: 14
clone size: NA
J gene: TRBJ2-7
CDR3 protein: AISSLGGPRMYEQY

V gene: TRBV7-8
CDR3 length: 12
clone size: few
J gene: TRBJ1-6
CDR3 protein: ASSWDSANSPLH

V gene: TRBV14
CDR3 length: 12
clone size: NA
J gene: TRBJ2-7
CDR3 protein: ASSRRDGSYEQY

V gene: TRBV5-1
CDR3 length: 11
clone size: NA
J gene: TRBJ2-5
CDR3 protein: ASSLEGRETQY

V gene: TRBV10-3
CDR3 length: 10
clone size: NA
J gene: TRBJ2-5
CDR3 protein: AISAQGETQY

V gene: TRBV4-3
CDR3 length: 11
clone size: NA
J gene: TRBJ2-5
CDR3 protein: ASSQDWQETQY

V gene: TRBV4-1
CDR3 length: 15
clone size: NA
J gene: TRBJ2-6
CDR3 protein: ASSQDGGGSGANVLT

V gene: TRBV11-3
CDR3 length: 12
clone size: NA
J gene: TRBJ2-1
CDR3 protein: ASSPASSSNEQF

V gene: TRBV5-1
CDR3 length: 13
clone size: NA
J gene: TRBJ2-1
CDR3 protein: ASSLMASGYNEQF